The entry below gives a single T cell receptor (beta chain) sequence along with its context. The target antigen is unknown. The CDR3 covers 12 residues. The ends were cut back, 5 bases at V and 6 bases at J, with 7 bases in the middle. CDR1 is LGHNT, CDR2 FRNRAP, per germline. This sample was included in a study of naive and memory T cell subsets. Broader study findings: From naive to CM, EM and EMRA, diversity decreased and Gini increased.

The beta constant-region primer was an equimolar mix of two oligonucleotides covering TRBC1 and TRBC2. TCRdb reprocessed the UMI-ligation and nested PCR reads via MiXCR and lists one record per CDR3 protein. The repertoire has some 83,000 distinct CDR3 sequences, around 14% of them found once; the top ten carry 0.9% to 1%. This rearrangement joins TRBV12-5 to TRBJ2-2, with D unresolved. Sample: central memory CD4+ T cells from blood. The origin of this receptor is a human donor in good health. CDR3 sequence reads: CASGRGAGELFF. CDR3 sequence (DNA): TGTGCTAGTGGTCGTGGAGCCGGGGAGCTGTTTTTT.